These 2 T cell receptor beta chains were all obtained from the same sample, sequenced in a study of CD8+CD57+ T cells in acquired aplastic anemia. Genomic DNA was employed as the template in profiling TCR beta VDJ and CDR3. TCRdb processed the reads anew with MiXCR; each CDR3 protein has one entry. The sample shows more than 100,000 distinct CDR3 sequences, around 41% of them seen only once. The sequenced sample was sorted CD4+, CD8+, or CD8+CD57+ T cells (not recorded which) from PBMCs. These receptors originate from a human donor in good health, serving as a control.

This clonotype was picked up a small number of times. The V and J genes are TRBV15 and TRBJ1-2; 8 nucleotides align to TRBD1. Germline CDR1 and CDR2: LNHNV and YYDKDF (reference sequence). The CDR3 runs to 16 residues. V lost 4 bases, J lost 3 bases, and 10 bases stayed unmatched. Written as DNA, the CDR3 is TGTGCCACCAGCAAATCCAGGGGGCAGGGGGACTATGGCTACACCTTC. This sequence encodes CATSKSRGQGDYGYTF.

V and J are TRBV5-6 and TRBJ2-5; 9 nucleotides match TRBD1. This CDR3 contains 14 residues. The V segment lost 4 bases and the J segment 4 bases; nucleotides outside the gene matches: 5. Germline loops: CDR1 SGHDT, CDR2 YYEEEE. The CDR3 DNA follows: TGTGCCAGCAGCCGGACAGGGGTGGGAGAGACCCAGTACTTC. Amino acids: CASSRTGVGETQYF.